A selection of T cell receptor beta chains follows, all from one sample in a study of CD8 T cells in Susac syndrome. MiXCR, run by TCRdb on the immunoSEQ multiplex PCR reads, gives a single entry per CDR3 protein. Of 130,000 or so distinct CDR3 sequences in the sample, 90% to 95% are singletons; the top ten hold about 0.28%. Material for sequencing was CD8+ T cells from PBMCs. All receptors come from a human donor with Susac syndrome. CDR3s include the opening cysteine and the closing phenylalanine or tryptophan. The order of the fields is CDR3 DNA, CDR3 protein, D gene, V gene, clone size, J gene. The D gene is left open where the match is weak. A row's size may be missing; if present it is once, few, many or a size class.

CDR3 DNA: TGCAGTGCTAGAGATTGGGAGACAAACTATGGCTACACCTTC
CDR3 protein: CSARDWETNYGYTF
D gene: .
V gene: TRBV20-1
clone size: .
J gene: TRBJ1-2

CDR3 DNA: TGTGCCAGCGAATTCGAGACCCAGTACTTC
CDR3 protein: CASEFETQYF
D gene: .
V gene: TRBV25-1
clone size: .
J gene: TRBJ2-5

CDR3 DNA: TGCAGCGGGCTGGGGGGAGGTGAGCAGTTCTTC
CDR3 protein: CSGLGGGEQFF
D gene: .
V gene: TRBV29-1
clone size: .
J gene: TRBJ2-1

CDR3 DNA: TGCAGCGCTGAGGGGGGGAACACCGGGGAGCTGTTTTTT
CDR3 protein: CSAEGGNTGELFF
D gene: .
V gene: TRBV29-1
clone size: once
J gene: TRBJ2-2

CDR3 DNA: TGTGCCAGCAGCCCCACTAGCGGGGGGGCTTACGAGCAGTACTTC
CDR3 protein: CASSPTSGGAYEQYF
D gene: TRBD2
V gene: TRBV7-8
clone size: few
J gene: TRBJ2-7

CDR3 DNA: TGCAGTGCTAGAGATTTGGAGCCGTATGGCTACACCTTC
CDR3 protein: CSARDLEPYGYTF
D gene: .
V gene: TRBV20-1
clone size: once
J gene: TRBJ1-2

CDR3 DNA: TGTGCCAGCAGTCCCGGGGGCTACGGCAATGAGCAGTTCTTC
CDR3 protein: CASSPGGYGNEQFF
D gene: .
V gene: TRBV7-8
clone size: .
J gene: TRBJ2-1

CDR3 DNA: TGCAGTGCTAGAGTTTTGGGGGTCACTAGCACAGATACGCAGTATTTT
CDR3 protein: CSARVLGVTSTDTQYF
D gene: .
V gene: TRBV20-1
clone size: .
J gene: TRBJ2-3

CDR3 DNA: TGTGCCAGCAGCTTAGGGGTGGGGACACAAGAGACCCAGTACTTC
CDR3 protein: CASSLGVGTQETQYF
D gene: .
V gene: TRBV7-8
clone size: .
J gene: TRBJ2-5

CDR3 DNA: TGCAGTGCTAGAGATGCCGTCACCCTCCACTTT
CDR3 protein: CSARDAVTLHF
D gene: .
V gene: TRBV20-1
clone size: .
J gene: TRBJ1-6

CDR3 DNA: TGCAGCGGGGGCGGGGCAGGCGAATATGGCTACACCTTC
CDR3 protein: CSGGGAGEYGYTF
D gene: .
V gene: TRBV29-1
clone size: .
J gene: TRBJ1-2

CDR3 DNA: TGTGCTAGTGGTTGGGGGACAGGGCGCTCCGAGCAGTACTTC
CDR3 protein: CASGWGTGRSEQYF
D gene: TRBD1
V gene: TRBV12-5
clone size: .
J gene: TRBJ2-7

CDR3 DNA: TGCGCCAGCAGCTTGTATAGACTGAACACTGAAGCTTTCTTT
CDR3 protein: CASSLYRLNTEAFF
D gene: .
V gene: TRBV5-1
clone size: .
J gene: TRBJ1-1

CDR3 DNA: TGTGCCAGCAGCGACACTTATACGCAGTATTTT
CDR3 protein: CASSDTYTQYF
D gene: .
V gene: TRBV11-2
clone size: .
J gene: TRBJ2-3

CDR3 DNA: TGTGCCAGCAGCGTAGTTCTAGCGGGGGGGCCGGAGACCCAGTACTTC
CDR3 protein: CASSVVLAGGPETQYF
D gene: TRBD2
V gene: TRBV9
clone size: .
J gene: TRBJ2-5

CDR3 DNA: TGCGCCAGCAGCCAGGCAGGGACAGTAGGCTACACCTTC
CDR3 protein: CASSQAGTVGYTF
D gene: TRBD1
V gene: TRBV4-1
clone size: .
J gene: TRBJ1-2

CDR3 DNA: TGCGCCAGCAGCCCGGTAGAGGGCCCTGAAGCTTTCTTT
CDR3 protein: CASSPVEGPEAFF
D gene: .
V gene: TRBV5-1
clone size: .
J gene: TRBJ1-1

CDR3 DNA: TGCGCCAGCAGCTCTGGCGGGACAGGGGCCTACGAGCAGTACTTC
CDR3 protein: CASSSGGTGAYEQYF
D gene: TRBD1
V gene: TRBV5-1
clone size: .
J gene: TRBJ2-7

CDR3 DNA: TGTGCCAGCATCCATAGCGGGGGGGACGAGCAGTACTTC
CDR3 protein: CASIHSGGDEQYF
D gene: TRBD2
V gene: TRBV6-6
clone size: .
J gene: TRBJ2-7

CDR3 DNA: TGCAGCGTTGAATATCCGATTGGTGGCGAGCAGTACTTC
CDR3 protein: CSVEYPIGGEQYF
D gene: .
V gene: TRBV29-1
clone size: few
J gene: TRBJ2-7

CDR3 DNA: TGCGCCAGCAGCCACCCAAGCGACGGGAATGAAAAACTGTTTTTT
CDR3 protein: CASSHPSDGNEKLFF
D gene: .
V gene: TRBV4-1
clone size: .
J gene: TRBJ1-4

CDR3 DNA: TGTGCCAGCAGCTTAGTGAGGGACTTCACAGATACGCAGTATTTT
CDR3 protein: CASSLVRDFTDTQYF
D gene: .
V gene: TRBV7-2
clone size: .
J gene: TRBJ2-3

CDR3 DNA: TGCGCCAGCAGCCAAGATCGGGGGGAGGCCTACGAGCAGTACTTC
CDR3 protein: CASSQDRGEAYEQYF
D gene: TRBD2
V gene: TRBV4-1
clone size: few
J gene: TRBJ2-7

CDR3 DNA: TGTGCCAGTAGGACCACAGGCCGAGCAACTAATGAAAAACTGTTTTTT
CDR3 protein: CASRTTGRATNEKLFF
D gene: .
V gene: TRBV19
clone size: .
J gene: TRBJ1-4

CDR3 DNA: TGTGCCACCAGCAGAGGCTCGGCCCCCACAGATACGCAGTATTTT
CDR3 protein: CATSRGSAPTDTQYF
D gene: .
V gene: TRBV15
clone size: .
J gene: TRBJ2-3

CDR3 DNA: TGTGCCAGTAGCCCTGGCGGGGACTATGGCTACACCTTC
CDR3 protein: CASSPGGDYGYTF
D gene: .
V gene: TRBV19
clone size: .
J gene: TRBJ1-2

CDR3 DNA: TGTGCCAGCAGCGTATTCGGGGGGAAGGGAGAAAAACTGTTTTTT
CDR3 protein: CASSVFGGKGEKLFF
D gene: .
V gene: TRBV9
clone size: .
J gene: TRBJ1-4

CDR3 DNA: TGTGCCAGCAGCTTAACTACCCTGAATGAGCAGTTCTTC
CDR3 protein: CASSLTTLNEQFF
D gene: .
V gene: TRBV7-6
clone size: .
J gene: TRBJ2-1

CDR3 DNA: TGTGCCAGCAGCGTCCCGGGGGGCTATGAGCAGTTCTTC
CDR3 protein: CASSVPGGYEQFF
D gene: .
V gene: TRBV7-9
clone size: .
J gene: TRBJ2-1

CDR3 DNA: TGCGCCAGCAGCCAAGATGAGGCCTACAATGAGCAGTTCTTC
CDR3 protein: CASSQDEAYNEQFF
D gene: .
V gene: TRBV4-1
clone size: .
J gene: TRBJ2-1

CDR3 DNA: TGTGCCAGCAGCCAAGCTCGGGTGCCGGGGAGCGAGCAGTACTTC
CDR3 protein: CASSQARVPGSEQYF
D gene: .
V gene: TRBV4-2
clone size: once
J gene: TRBJ2-7

CDR3 DNA: TGTGCCAGCAGCGTACAGGGTAACCAGCCCCAGCATTTT
CDR3 protein: CASSVQGNQPQHF
D gene: .
V gene: TRBV11-2
clone size: .
J gene: TRBJ1-5

CDR3 DNA: TGTGCCAGCAGCTTAGGACAGGACCCCTACGGCTACACCTTC
CDR3 protein: CASSLGQDPYGYTF
D gene: .
V gene: TRBV7-9
clone size: .
J gene: TRBJ1-2

CDR3 DNA: TGTGCCAGCAGTCCTTTTAGAGACTATGGCTACACCTTC
CDR3 protein: CASSPFRDYGYTF
D gene: .
V gene: TRBV12-3/TRBV12-4
clone size: .
J gene: TRBJ1-2

CDR3 DNA: TGCAGCGTGGGGTACGACAGGAGTGCGTACGAGCAGTACTTC
CDR3 protein: CSVGYDRSAYEQYF
D gene: .
V gene: TRBV29-1
clone size: .
J gene: TRBJ2-7

CDR3 DNA: TGCAGCGCCTGGGGACTAGCGGACACCGGGGAGCTGTTTTTT
CDR3 protein: CSAWGLADTGELFF
D gene: TRBD2
V gene: TRBV29-1
clone size: .
J gene: TRBJ2-2

CDR3 DNA: TGTGCCAGCAGTCACGCGGGGCAAGAGACCCAGTACTTC
CDR3 protein: CASSHAGQETQYF
D gene: .
V gene: TRBV27
clone size: .
J gene: TRBJ2-5

CDR3 DNA: TGCAGTGCTAGAAGGGCCAGGGTAGACACCGGGGAGCTGTTTTTT
CDR3 protein: CSARRARVDTGELFF
D gene: .
V gene: TRBV20-1
clone size: .
J gene: TRBJ2-2

CDR3 DNA: TGCGCCAGCAGCCTTGAGGGTGTGCAGTTCTTC
CDR3 protein: CASSLEGVQFF
D gene: .
V gene: TRBV4-1
clone size: .
J gene: TRBJ2-1

CDR3 DNA: TGTGCCAGCAGTCCTGGGACGTCTGGCTACACCTTC
CDR3 protein: CASSPGTSGYTF
D gene: .
V gene: TRBV27
clone size: .
J gene: TRBJ1-2

CDR3 DNA: TGCAGTGCTAGAGACTACAGGGGTCTCGACGAGCAGTACTTC
CDR3 protein: CSARDYRGLDEQYF
D gene: TRBD1
V gene: TRBV20-1
clone size: .
J gene: TRBJ2-7